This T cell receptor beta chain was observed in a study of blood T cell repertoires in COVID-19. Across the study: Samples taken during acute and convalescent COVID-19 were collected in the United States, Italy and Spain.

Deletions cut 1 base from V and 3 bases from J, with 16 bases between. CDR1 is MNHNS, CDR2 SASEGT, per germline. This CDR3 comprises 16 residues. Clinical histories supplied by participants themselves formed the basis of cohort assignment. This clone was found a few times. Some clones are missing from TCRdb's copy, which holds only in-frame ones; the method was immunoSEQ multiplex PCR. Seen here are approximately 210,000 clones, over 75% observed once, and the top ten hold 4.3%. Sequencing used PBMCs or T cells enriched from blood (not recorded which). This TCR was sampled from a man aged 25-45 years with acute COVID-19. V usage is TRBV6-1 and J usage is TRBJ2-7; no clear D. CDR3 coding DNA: TGTGCCAGCAGTGAAGACGGCAGAAGACTTATCTACGAGCAGTACTTC. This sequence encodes CASSEDGRRLIYEQYF.